A single sample gave rise to the 6 T cell receptor beta chains below, sequenced in a study of blood T cell repertoires in COVID-19 (dated by TCRdb to 2018 to 2020). The library was prepared using the immunoSEQ multiplex PCR assay. The immuneACCESS repertoire file appears here via TCRdb, limited to in-frame rearrangements. These files lack a portion of the clones; in checked studies, under half of the deficit traces to unresolved V genes, and the cause of the others is not known. The sample records 93,000 or so clones, approximately 84% of which are singletons. Jointly, the top ten make up roughly 6% of the sample. The sequenced sample consisted of peripheral blood. These receptor sequences come from a human donor in a cohort sampled during active COVID-19.

In this sample, this clone turned up once. The chain joins TRBV9 to TRBJ2-2; 10 bases line up with TRBD2. V dropped 3 bases and J dropped 4; count of bases not matched to a gene: 6. The CDR3 is made up of 16 amino acids. Looked up from germline, CDR1 is SGDLS and CDR2 is YYNGEE. The chain's CDR3 is CASSASGRSVTGELFF. DNA of the CDR3: TGTGCCAGCAGCGCTAGCGGGAGATCCGTCACCGGGGAGCTGTTTTTT.

The chain employs TRBV6-5 and TRBJ1-4, with 8 bases matching TRBD1. Germline V lookup: CDR1 MNHEY, CDR2 SVGAGI. This CDR3 comprises 15 residues. Trimming cost V 5 bases and J 4 bases; bases outside gene matches: 6. Written as DNA, the CDR3 is TGTGCCAGCAGTACCACAGGGGGATTTAATGAAAAACTGTTTTTT. It encodes CASSTTGGFNEKLFF.

The genes are TRBV28 and TRBJ1-2; 9 nucleotides agree with TRBD1. Trimming at V came to 2 bases and at J to 0 bases, leaving 10 bases not matched to a gene. The CDR3 sequence is 18 residues long. Germline V gene data show CDR1 as MDHEN and CDR2 as SYDVKM. The chain's CDR3 is CASSLGGTGRLANYGYTF. The CDR3 bases are TGTGCCAGCAGTTTAGGGGGGACAGGGAGGTTAGCTAACTATGGCTACACCTTC.

The rearrangement uses TRBV7-8 and TRBJ2-7; TRBD2 agrees at 8 bases. Germline V gene sequence: CDR1 SGHVS, CDR2 FQNEAQ. The CDR3 runs 17 residues. V shed 5 bases and J 0 bases; nucleotides not matched to a gene: 12. The CDR3 DNA is TGTGCCAGCAGCCGGGAAGCGGGGGCGATCTCCTCCTACGAGCAGTACTTC. It encodes CASSREAGAISSYEQYF.

The chain links TRBV19 to TRBJ1-1; D is undetermined. The CDR3 contains 13 residues. V was trimmed by 7 bases and J by 4 bases, leaving 13 bases between them. Germline CDR1 reads LNHDA; CDR2 reads SQIVND (reference sequence). This CDR3 is CASTELRGTEAFF. In DNA, the CDR3 is TGTGCCAGTACCGAACTTCGGGGCACTGAAGCTTTCTTT.

This clone has only one observation. This chain connects TRBV28 to TRBJ2-2; 11 bases align to TRBD1. This CDR3 region has 14 residues. CDR1 is MDHEN, CDR2 SYDVKM, per germline. V lost 6 bases to trimming and J lost 6 bases; unmatched junction nucleotides: 3. Here the CDR3 reads CASRRTGGSGELFF. The CDR3 bases are TGTGCCAGCAGGCGGACAGGGGGCTCCGGGGAGCTGTTTTTT.